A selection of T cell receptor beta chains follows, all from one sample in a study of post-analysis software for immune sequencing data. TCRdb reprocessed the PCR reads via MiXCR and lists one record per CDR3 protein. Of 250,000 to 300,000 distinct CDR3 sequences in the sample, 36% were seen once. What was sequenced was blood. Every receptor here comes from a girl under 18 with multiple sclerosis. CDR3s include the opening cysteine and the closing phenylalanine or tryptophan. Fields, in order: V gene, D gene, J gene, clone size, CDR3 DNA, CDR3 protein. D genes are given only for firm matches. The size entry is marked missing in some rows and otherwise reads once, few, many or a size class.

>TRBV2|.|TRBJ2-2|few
TGTGCCAGCAGTGATGACGGCCGACGTGCGAACACCGGGGAGCTGTTTTTT
CASSDDGRRANTGELFF
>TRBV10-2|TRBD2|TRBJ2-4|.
TGCGCCAGCAGTGGGGAGGGGATGCGAACCAAAAACATTCAGTACTTC
CASSGEGMRTKNIQYF
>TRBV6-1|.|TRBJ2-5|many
TGTGCCAGCAGTGTTCCGGGACACCAAGAGACCCAGTACTTC
CASSVPGHQETQYF
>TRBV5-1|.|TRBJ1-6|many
TGCGCCAGCAGCTTGACCCGGGAGAGAAATTCACCCCTCCACTTT
CASSLTRERNSPLHF
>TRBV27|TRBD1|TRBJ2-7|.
TGTGCCAGCAGTAGGGGACAGAGATACGAGCAGTACTTC
CASSRGQRYEQYF
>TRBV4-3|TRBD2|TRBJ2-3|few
TGCGCCAGCAGTGGACTAGCGGGAGAGGGGGAAACAGATACGCAGTATTTT
CASSGLAGEGETDTQYF
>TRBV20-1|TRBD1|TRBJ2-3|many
TGCAGTGCTAGAGGACAGGGGGCCAGGGTAGATACGCAGTATTTT
CSARGQGARVDTQYF
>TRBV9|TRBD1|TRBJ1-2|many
TGTGCCAGCAGCGTAGAAGGACAGGGCGGCTATGGCTACACCTTC
CASSVEGQGGYGYTF
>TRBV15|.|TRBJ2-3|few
TGTGCCACCAGCAGAGATGCAAAAGATACGCAGTATTTT
CATSRDAKDTQYF
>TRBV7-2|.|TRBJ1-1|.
TGTGCCAGCAGCTTGGGAGGGGCAAAAACTGAAGCTTTCTTT
CASSLGGAKTEAFF
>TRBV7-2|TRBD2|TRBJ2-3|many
TGTGCCAGCAGCCCACCTAGCGGACTTCACACAGATACGCAGTATTTT
CASSPPSGLHTDTQYF
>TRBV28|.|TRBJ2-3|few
TGTGCCAGCAGGTACGGGGGGCGTGCAGATACGCAGTATTTT
CASRYGGRADTQYF
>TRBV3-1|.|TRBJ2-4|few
TGTGCCAGCAGTCCCTTAAATTTTGGGGCGACCAAAAACATTCAGTACTTC
CASSPLNFGATKNIQYF
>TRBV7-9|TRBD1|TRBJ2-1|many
TGTGCCAGCAGCTTAAGGGGGCCCAACAATGAGCAGTTCTTC
CASSLRGPNNEQFF
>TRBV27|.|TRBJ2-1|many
TGTGCCAGCAGTTTATCCGCCCGGGGGTACAATGAGCAGTTCTTC
CASSLSARGYNEQFF
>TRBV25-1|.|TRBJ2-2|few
TGTGCCAGCACTCCCAGTCTAGTTCCTGGCGGGGAGCTGTTTTTT
CASTPSLVPGGELFF
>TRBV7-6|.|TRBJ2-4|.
TGTGCCAGCAGCTTAGTACAGGTGGAGGCGCAGTACTTC
CASSLVQVEAQYF
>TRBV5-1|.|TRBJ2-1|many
TGCGCCAGCAGCTTGGCCGGGGACCTCCTCTACAATGAGCAGTTCTTC
CASSLAGDLLYNEQFF
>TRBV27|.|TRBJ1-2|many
TGTGCCAGCAGTCCCCGCCCGGGGCCCTATTCCTATGGCTACACCTTC
CASSPRPGPYSYGYTF
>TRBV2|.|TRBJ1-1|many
TGTGCCACCGGGCGTGAAGCTTTCTTT
CATGREAFF
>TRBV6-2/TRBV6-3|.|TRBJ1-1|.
TGTGCCAGCAAGGGGGACCCGGGCACTGAAGCTTTCTTT
CASKGDPGTEAFF
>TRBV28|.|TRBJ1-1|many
TGTGCCATCCCGGGCAACACTGAAGCTTTCTTT
CAIPGNTEAFF